This TCR beta chain was identified in a study of blood T cells in healthy people across ages. Turning to the study itself: Capturing about one barcoded beta molecule per two T cells was achieved by template switching.

Next came a second PCR, run for about 6 to 12 cycles, which used a sample-barcoded 5' primer along with a J-beta primer mix. Using its own MiXCR run on the 5' RACE reads, TCRdb lists one record per CDR3 protein. The repertoire includes hundreds of thousands of distinct CDR3 sequences, about 44% of them detected once, and 13% sits in the top ten. PBMCs were isolated at a quantity of at least 6.5 million per sample. There were at least 5.5 micrograms of total RNA extracted from every sample. Per the germline V gene, CDR1 is SNHLY and CDR2 is FYNNEI. V lost 6 bases and J lost 2, with 8 bases in between. This CDR3 has 14 amino acids. Study-wide results and caveats: Changes in expanded clonotypes were possibly confounded, as the CMV status of donors was unknown.

This clonotype was counted only a few times. Its target is not known. Material for sequencing was blood. The chain recombines TRBV2 with TRBJ2-6, with unresolved D. The receptor comes from a man aged 30 to 39 in good health. The DNA for the CDR3 is TGTGCCAGCAGGTCTGGGACTGGGGCCAACGTCCTGACTTTC. Translation gives CASRSGTGANVLTF.